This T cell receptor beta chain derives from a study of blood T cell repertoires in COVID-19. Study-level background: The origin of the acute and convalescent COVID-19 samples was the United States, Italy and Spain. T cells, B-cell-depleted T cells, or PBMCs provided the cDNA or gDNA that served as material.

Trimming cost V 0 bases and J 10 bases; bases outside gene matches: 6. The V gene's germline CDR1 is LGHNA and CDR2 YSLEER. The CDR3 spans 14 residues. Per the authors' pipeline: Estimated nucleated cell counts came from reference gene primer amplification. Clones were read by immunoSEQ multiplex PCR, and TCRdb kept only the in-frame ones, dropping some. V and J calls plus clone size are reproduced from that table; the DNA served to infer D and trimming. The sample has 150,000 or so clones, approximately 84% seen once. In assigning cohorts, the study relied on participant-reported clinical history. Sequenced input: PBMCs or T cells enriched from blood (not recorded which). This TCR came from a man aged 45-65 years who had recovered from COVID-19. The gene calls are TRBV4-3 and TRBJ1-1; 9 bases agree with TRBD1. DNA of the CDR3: TGCGCCAGCAGCCAAGAATGGGACAGGGAAGGAGCTTTCTTT. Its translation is CASSQEWDREGAFF.